This TCR beta chain was documented in a study of cytotoxic CD8 clonotypes in ibrutinib-treated CLL. Generated by immunoSEQ multiplex PCR, the TCRdb table keeps only in-frame clones and is missing some. The profile shows 14,000 or so clones, roughly 50% of them singletons. Losses at the gene ends were 6 bases for V and 3 bases for J; bases not matched to a gene: 9. This CDR3 is 15 amino acids long. The germline V gene encodes CDR1 KGHSH and CDR2 LQKENI. The V gene is TRBV18, the J gene TRBJ2-7, with TRBD1 matching over 9 bases. This clonotype was sampled from a human donor with chronic lymphocytic leukemia. Specimen: PBMCs, collected at a roughly 25-month disease-progression time point, from a patient treated with ibrutinib. The CDR3 is CASSQVGQGSYEQYF. As DNA, the CDR3 is TGTGCCAGCTCCCAAGTGGGACAGGGAAGCTACGAGCAGTACTTC. Based on the CDR3 plus reference TRBV18 and TRBJ2-7, the full variable domain is NAGVMQNPRHLVRRRGQEARLRCSPMKGHSHVYWYRQLPEEGLKFMVYLQKENIIDESGMPKERFSAEFPKEGPSILRIQQVVRGDSAAYFCASSQVGQGSYEQYFGPGTRLTVT.